This T cell receptor beta chain comes out of a study of blood T cell repertoires in COVID-19. Across the study: Some COVID-19 samples were acute and others convalescent; all came from the United States, Italy and Spain.

In the authors' methods: Nucleated cell counts were estimated from reference gene primer amplification. Sequencing was performed with immunoSEQ multiplex PCR; in TCRdb, only in-frame clones are kept and a portion is missing. That table gives V, J and clone size, and the DNA gave D and trimming. The profile covers roughly 59,000 clones, with almost 80% appearing a single time and over 10% taken by the ten largest. This clone was seen more than once but under ten times. Germline V gives CDR1 LNHDA, CDR2 SQIVND (reference sequence). This CDR3 has 10 amino acids. The TCR originated in an elderly man with acute or convalescent COVID-19. J is TRBJ1-3 and V is TRBV19, with no clear D. The sequenced sample was peripheral blood. Written as DNA, the CDR3 is TGTGCTGTATCTGGAAACACCATATATTTT. It codes for CAVSGNTIYF.